The present T cell receptor (beta chain) was sequenced within a study of OX40 agonist ivuxolimab in advanced cancers. Study as a whole: Patients were roughly 83% male with ages roughly 23 to 85, mean about 60.

The CDR3 covers 13 residues. Germline CDR1 WSHSY, CDR2 SAAADI. V lost 3 bases and J 1 base, leaving 7 bases between the germline ends. About this clone itself: Its antigen remains unknown.

The method was immunoSEQ multiplex PCR; TCRdb's version includes in-frame clones alone and lacks a portion of them. Of some 50,000 clones in the sample, around 86% are singletons; the top ten hold roughly 13%. Study-wide results and limits: CD4+ and CD8+ blood T cells expanded clonally by week 6 at 0.1 to 3.0 mg/kg.

This specimen consisted of CD4+ or CD8+ T cells sorted from blood, obtained in a trial of the OX40 agonist ivuxolimab. The gene calls are TRBV10-2 and TRBJ2-7, with D unresolved. The receptor was isolated from an adult with an advanced solid tumor such as melanoma, head and neck, liver or kidney cancer. The chain's CDR3 is CASSDPQSYEQYF. The CDR3, as DNA: TGCGCCAGCAGTGACCCCCAGTCCTACGAGCAGTACTTC.